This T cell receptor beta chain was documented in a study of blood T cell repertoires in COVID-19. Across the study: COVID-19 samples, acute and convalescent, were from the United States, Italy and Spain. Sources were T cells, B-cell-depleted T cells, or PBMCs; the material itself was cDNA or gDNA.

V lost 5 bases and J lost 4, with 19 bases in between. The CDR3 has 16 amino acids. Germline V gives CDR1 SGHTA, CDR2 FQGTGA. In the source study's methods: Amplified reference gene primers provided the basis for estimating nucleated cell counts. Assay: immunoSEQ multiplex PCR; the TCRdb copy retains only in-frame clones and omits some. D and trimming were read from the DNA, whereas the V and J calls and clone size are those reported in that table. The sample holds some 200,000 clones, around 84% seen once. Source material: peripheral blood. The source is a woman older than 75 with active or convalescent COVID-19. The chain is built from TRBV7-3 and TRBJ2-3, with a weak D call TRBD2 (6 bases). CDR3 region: CASSHFGAGTADTQYF. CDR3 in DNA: TGTGCCAGCAGCCATTTCGGGGCGGGGACCGCAGATACGCAGTATTTT.